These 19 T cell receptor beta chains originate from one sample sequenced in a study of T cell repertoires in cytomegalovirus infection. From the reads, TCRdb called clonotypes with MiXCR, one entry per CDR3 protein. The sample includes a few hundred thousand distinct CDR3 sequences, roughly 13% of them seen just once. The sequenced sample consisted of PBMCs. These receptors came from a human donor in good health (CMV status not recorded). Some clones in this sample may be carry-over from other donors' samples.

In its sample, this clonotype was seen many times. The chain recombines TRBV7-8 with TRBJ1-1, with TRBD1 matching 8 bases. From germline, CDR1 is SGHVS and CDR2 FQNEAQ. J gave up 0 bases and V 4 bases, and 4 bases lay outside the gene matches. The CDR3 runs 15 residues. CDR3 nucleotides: TGTGCCAGCAGCTCCCGGGACAGGATGAACACTGAAGCTTTCTTT. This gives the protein CASSSRDRMNTEAFF.

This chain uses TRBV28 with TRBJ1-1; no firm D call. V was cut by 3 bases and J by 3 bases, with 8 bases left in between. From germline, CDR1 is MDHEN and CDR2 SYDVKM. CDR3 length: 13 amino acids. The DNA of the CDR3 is TGTGCCAGCAGTTTTCGACAAGACACTGAAGCTTTCTTT. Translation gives CASSFRQDTEAFF.

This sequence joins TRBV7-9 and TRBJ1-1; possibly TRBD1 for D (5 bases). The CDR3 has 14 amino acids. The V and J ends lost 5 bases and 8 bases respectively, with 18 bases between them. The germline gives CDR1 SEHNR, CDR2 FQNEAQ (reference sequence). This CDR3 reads CASSGRQSPLEAFF. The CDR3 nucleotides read TGTGCCAGCAGCGGGAGACAGAGTCCCTTAGAAGCTTTCTTT.

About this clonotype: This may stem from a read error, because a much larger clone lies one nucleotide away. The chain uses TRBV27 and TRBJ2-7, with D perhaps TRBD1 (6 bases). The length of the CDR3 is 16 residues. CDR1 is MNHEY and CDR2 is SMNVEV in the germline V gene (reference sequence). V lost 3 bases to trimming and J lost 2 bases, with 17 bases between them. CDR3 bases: TGTGCCAGCAGTTTCAATACCGAGACAGGAGCCTACGAGCAGTACTTC. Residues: CASSFNTETGAYEQYF.

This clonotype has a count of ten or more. The CDR3 coding sequence is TGTGCCAGCAGATTCCTCCCGGTGAGGGCGACAGATACGCAGTATTTT. It specifies CASRFLPVRATDTQYF. The V gene is TRBV6-5, the J gene TRBJ2-3; D is perhaps TRBD2 (5 bases). The length of the CDR3 is 16 residues. With 6 bases removed from V and 3 bases from J, the gap between germline ends came to 19 bases. CDR1 MNHEY and CDR2 SVGAGI come from the germline V gene.

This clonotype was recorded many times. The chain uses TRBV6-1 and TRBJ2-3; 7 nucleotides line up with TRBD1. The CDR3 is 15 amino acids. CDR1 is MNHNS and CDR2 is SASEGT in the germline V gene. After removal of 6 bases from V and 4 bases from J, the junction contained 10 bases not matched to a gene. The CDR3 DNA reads TGTGCCAGCAGGCGGCACGTGACAGGGCCAGATACGCAGTATTTT. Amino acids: CASRRHVTGPDTQYF.

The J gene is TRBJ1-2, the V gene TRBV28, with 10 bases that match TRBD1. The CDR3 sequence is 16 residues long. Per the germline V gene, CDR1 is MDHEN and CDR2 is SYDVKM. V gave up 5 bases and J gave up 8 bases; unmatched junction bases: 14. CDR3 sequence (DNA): TGTGCCAGCAGTCTTCTCCCCGCCGGGACAGGGGCCGGCTACACCTTC. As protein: CASSLLPAGTGAGYTF.

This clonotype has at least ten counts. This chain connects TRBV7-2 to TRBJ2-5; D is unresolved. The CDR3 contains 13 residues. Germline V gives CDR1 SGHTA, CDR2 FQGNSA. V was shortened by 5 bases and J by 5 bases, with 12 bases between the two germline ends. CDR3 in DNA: TGTGCCAGCAGCGTCCAACTCCGGGAGACCCAGTACTTC. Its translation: CASSVQLRETQYF. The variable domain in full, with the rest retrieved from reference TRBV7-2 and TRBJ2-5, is GAGVSQSPSNKVTEKGKDVELRCDPISGHTALYWYRQSLGQGLEFLIYFQGNSAPDKSGLPSDRFSAERTGGSVSTLTIQRTQQEDSAVYLCASSVQLRETQYFGPGTRLLVL.

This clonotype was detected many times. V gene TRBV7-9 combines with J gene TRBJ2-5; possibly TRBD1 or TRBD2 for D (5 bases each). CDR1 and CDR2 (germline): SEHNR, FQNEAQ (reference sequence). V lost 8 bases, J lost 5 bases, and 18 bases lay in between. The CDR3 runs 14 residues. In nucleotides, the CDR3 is TGTGCCAGCGCCTCAGGGCGGCGAGGGGAGACCCAGTACTTC. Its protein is CASASGRRGETQYF.

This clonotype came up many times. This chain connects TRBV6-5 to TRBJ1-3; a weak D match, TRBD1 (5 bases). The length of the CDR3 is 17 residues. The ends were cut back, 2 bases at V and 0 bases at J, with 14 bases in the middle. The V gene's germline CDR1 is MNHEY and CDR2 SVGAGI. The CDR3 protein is CASSYRKTGRSGNTIYF. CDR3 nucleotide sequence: TGTGCCAGCAGTTACCGAAAGACGGGGCGCTCTGGAAACACCATATATTTT.

CDR3 loop: CASSRDLHSGANVLTF. The CDR3 region has the DNA TGTGCCAGTAGTAGGGACCTTCACTCTGGGGCCAACGTCCTGACTTTC. This chain uses TRBV19 with TRBJ2-6, with D perhaps given as TRBD1 or TRBD2 (5 bases each). Germline V gene lookup returns CDR1 LNHDA and CDR2 SQIVND (reference sequence). There are 16 residues in the CDR3. Trimming removed 4 bases from V and 0 bases from J, with 10 bases in between.

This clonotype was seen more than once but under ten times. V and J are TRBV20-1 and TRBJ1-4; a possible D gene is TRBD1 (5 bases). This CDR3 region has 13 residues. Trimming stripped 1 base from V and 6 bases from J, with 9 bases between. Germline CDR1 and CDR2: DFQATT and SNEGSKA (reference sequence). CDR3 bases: TGCAGTGCTAGAGTGAAAGGGGATGAAAAACTGTTTTTT. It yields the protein CSARVKGDEKLFF.

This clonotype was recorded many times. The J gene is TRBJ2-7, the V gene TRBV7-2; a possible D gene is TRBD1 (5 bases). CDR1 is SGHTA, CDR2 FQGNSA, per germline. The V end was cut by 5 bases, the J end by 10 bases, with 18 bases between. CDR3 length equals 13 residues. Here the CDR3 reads CASSPNPPQDQYF. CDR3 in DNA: TGTGCCAGCAGCCCCAATCCCCCACAGGACCAGTACTTC. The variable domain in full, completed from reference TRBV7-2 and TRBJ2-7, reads GAGVSQSPSNKVTEKGKDVELRCDPISGHTALYWYRQSLGQGLEFLIYFQGNSAPDKSGLPSDRFSAERTGGSVSTLTIQRTQQEDSAVYLCASSPNPPQDQYFGPGTRLTVT.

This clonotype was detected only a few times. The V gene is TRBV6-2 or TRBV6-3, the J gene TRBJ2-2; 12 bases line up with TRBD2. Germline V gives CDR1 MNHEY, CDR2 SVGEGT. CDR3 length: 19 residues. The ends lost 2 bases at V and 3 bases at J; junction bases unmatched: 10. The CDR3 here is CASSYPILSSGRDTGELFF. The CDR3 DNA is TGTGCCAGCAGTTACCCCATATTATCTAGCGGGAGGGACACCGGGGAGCTGTTTTTT.

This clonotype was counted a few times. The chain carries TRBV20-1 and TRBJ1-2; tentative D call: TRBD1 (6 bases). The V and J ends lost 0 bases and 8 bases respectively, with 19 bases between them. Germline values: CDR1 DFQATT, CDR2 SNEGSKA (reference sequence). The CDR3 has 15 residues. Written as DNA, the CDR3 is TGCAGTGCTAGAGATACAGGGCTTCCCCGACGGGGCTACACCTTC. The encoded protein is CSARDTGLPRRGYTF.

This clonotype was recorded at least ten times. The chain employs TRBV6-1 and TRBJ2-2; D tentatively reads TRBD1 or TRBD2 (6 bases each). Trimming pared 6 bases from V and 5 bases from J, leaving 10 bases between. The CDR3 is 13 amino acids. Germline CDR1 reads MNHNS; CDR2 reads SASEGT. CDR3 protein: CASRPGATGELFF. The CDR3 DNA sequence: TGTGCCAGCAGACCGGGGGCGACCGGGGAGCTGTTTTTT.

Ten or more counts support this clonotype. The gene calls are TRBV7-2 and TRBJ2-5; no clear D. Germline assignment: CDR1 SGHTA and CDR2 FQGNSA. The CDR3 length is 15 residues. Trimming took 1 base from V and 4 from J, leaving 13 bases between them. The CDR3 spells CASSLVYRRGETQYF. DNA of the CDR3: TGTGCCAGCAGCTTAGTGTACCGCAGAGGAGAGACCCAGTACTTC.

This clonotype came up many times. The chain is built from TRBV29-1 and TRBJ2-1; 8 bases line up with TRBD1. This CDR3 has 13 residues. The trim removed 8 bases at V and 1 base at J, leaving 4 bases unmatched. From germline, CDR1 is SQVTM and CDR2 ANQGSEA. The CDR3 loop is CSTRTGSYNEQFF. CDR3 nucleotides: TGCAGCACCCGGACAGGGTCCTACAATGAGCAGTTCTTC.

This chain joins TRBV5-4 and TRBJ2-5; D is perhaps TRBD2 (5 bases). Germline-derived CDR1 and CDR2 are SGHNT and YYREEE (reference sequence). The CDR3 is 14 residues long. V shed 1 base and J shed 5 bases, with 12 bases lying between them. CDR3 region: CASSLPSTSETQYF. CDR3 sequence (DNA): TGTGCCAGCAGCTTGCCTAGCACTTCGGAGACCCAGTACTTC.